This is a list of T cell receptor beta chains from one sample in a study of T cell therapy after organ transplantation. Assay: immunoSEQ multiplex PCR; the TCRdb copy retains only in-frame clones and omits some. The table has about 18,000 clones, 85% seen once. For these TCRs, the target antigens are not known. Sequencing was performed on CD8+ T cells from blood, taken after autologous CMV-specific T cell therapy. These receptors came from a human patient who had received a solid organ transplant and had CMV disease. The graft donor may be the source of some T cells. Each CDR3 is given with its conserved first and last residue. D genes are given only for firm matches. Rows may omit the clone size; those that give it use once, few, many or a size class.

d_call,v_call,clone_size,j_call,cdr3_aa,cdr3_nt
NA,TRBV18,NA,TRBJ1-3,CASSLRALSGNTIYF,TGTGCCAGCTCACTCAGGGCTTTATCTGGAAACACCATATATTTT
NA,TRBV6-4,NA,TRBJ2-3,CASSEDSTDTQYF,TGTGCCAGCAGTGAAGACAGCACAGATACGCAGTATTTT
NA,TRBV13,NA,TRBJ1-1,CASSHSSTRNTEAFF,TGTGCCAGCAGCCACTCATCTACAAGGAACACTGAAGCTTTCTTT
TRBD2,TRBV2,NA,TRBJ2-1,CASSEASGGAWNEQFF,TGTGCCAGCAGTGAAGCTAGCGGGGGGGCTTGGAATGAGCAGTTCTTC
TRBD1,TRBV29-1,NA,TRBJ1-1,CSVEKTGKVTEAFF,TGCAGCGTCGAAAAGACAGGGAAGGTCACTGAAGCTTTCTTT
NA,TRBV2,NA,TRBJ1-1,CASSDAPYNTEAFF,TGTGCCAGCAGCGACGCCCCCTATAACACTGAAGCTTTCTTT
TRBD1,TRBV5-6,NA,TRBJ1-1,CASSWGTGGTEAFF,TGTGCCAGCAGCTGGGGGACAGGGGGGACTGAAGCTTTCTTT
NA,TRBV6-5,NA,TRBJ1-2,CASGVEGYGYTF,TGTGCCAGTGGGGTAGAGGGCTATGGCTACACCTTC
NA,TRBV5-1,NA,TRBJ2-3,CASSFLGGERTDTQYF,TGCGCCAGCAGCTTTCTTGGTGGGGAACGCACAGATACGCAGTATTTT
NA,TRBV7-9,NA,TRBJ2-7,CASSLLRDRPYEQYF,TGTGCCAGCAGCCTACTTCGGGACCGGCCCTACGAGCAGTACTTC
NA,TRBV2,NA,TRBJ2-7,CASTPGQSTYEQYF,TGTGCCAGCACTCCGGGACAATCGACCTACGAGCAGTACTTC
TRBD2,TRBV6-4,NA,TRBJ2-3,CASSDSSGADTQYF,TGTGCCAGCAGTGACTCTAGCGGGGCAGATACGCAGTATTTT
TRBD1,TRBV7-2,once,TRBJ2-7,CASSLAGQPSYEQYF,TGTGCCAGCAGCTTAGCGGGACAGCCCTCCTACGAGCAGTACTTC
NA,TRBV7-2,NA,TRBJ2-7,CASSPDGYEQYF,TGTGCCAGCAGCCCGGACGGCTACGAGCAGTACTTC
TRBD1,TRBV12-5,few,TRBJ2-7,CASGPGTGFFYEQYF,TGTGCTAGTGGTCCGGGGACAGGGTTTTTCTACGAGCAGTACTTC
TRBD1,TRBV2,NA,TRBJ1-3,CASSEAAGGIRNTIYF,TGTGCCAGCAGTGAGGCGGCAGGGGGTATTAGAAACACCATATATTTT
NA,TRBV11-2,NA,TRBJ1-5,CASSSKGGQPQHF,TGTGCCAGCAGCTCTAAGGGGGGGCAGCCCCAGCATTTT
TRBD1,TRBV16,NA,TRBJ2-7,CASSQPRDSSYEQYF,TGTGCCAGCAGCCAGCCGAGGGACAGCTCCTACGAGCAGTACTTC
NA,TRBV9,NA,TRBJ2-5,CASSVGRGMETQYF,TGTGCCAGCAGCGTAGGGAGGGGGATGGAGACCCAGTACTTC
NA,TRBV10-3,NA,TRBJ2-7,CAISERAGTGYSYEQYF,TGTGCCATCAGTGAGAGGGCGGGGACGGGCTATTCCTACGAGCAGTACTTC
NA,TRBV4-3,NA,TRBJ1-1,CASSQGGLNTEAFF,TGCGCCAGCAGCCAAGGGGGTTTGAACACTGAAGCTTTCTTT
NA,TRBV4-1,NA,TRBJ2-5,CASSQEGARETQYF,TGCGCCAGCAGCCAAGAAGGGGCCAGAGAGACCCAGTACTTC
TRBD1,TRBV27,medium-sized,TRBJ2-5,CASSTTGLQETQYF,TGTGCCAGCAGTACGACAGGGCTCCAAGAGACCCAGTACTTC
NA,TRBV6-4,once,TRBJ2-1,CASSGEGTEQFF,TGTGCCAGCAGTGGAGAGGGGACAGAGCAGTTCTTC
NA,TRBV6-1,NA,TRBJ2-7,CASSGRTGNSYEQYF,TGTGCCAGCAGTGGACGAACGGGTAACTCCTACGAGCAGTACTTC
NA,TRBV7-8,NA,TRBJ1-1,CATERQLNTEAFF,TGTGCCACCGAACGCCAGCTGAACACTGAAGCTTTCTTT
NA,TRBV7-2,NA,TRBJ1-5,CASSFGGEDQPQHF,TGTGCCAGCAGCTTTGGCGGGGAGGATCAGCCCCAGCATTTT
TRBD1,TRBV2,NA,TRBJ1-3,CASSERTGVGNTIYF,TGTGCCAGCAGCGAAAGAACAGGGGTAGGCAACACCATATATTTT
NA,TRBV6-5,NA,TRBJ1-5,CASRSGQNSNQPQHF,TGTGCCAGCAGGTCCGGACAGAATAGCAATCAGCCCCAGCATTTT
TRBD1,TRBV5-1,few,TRBJ2-7,CASSSGQDPYEQYF,TGCGCCAGCAGCTCTGGACAGGATCCCTACGAGCAGTACTTC
NA,TRBV7-9,medium-sized,TRBJ2-1,CASSVDREGDEQFF,TGTGCCAGCAGCGTAGACAGGGAGGGCGATGAGCAGTTCTTC
NA,TRBV11-2,NA,TRBJ2-1,CASSLTLDNEQFF,TGTGCCAGCAGCTTAACTCTGGACAATGAGCAGTTCTTC
NA,TRBV5-1,NA,TRBJ1-1,CASSLAGGAAYHTEAFF,TGCGCCAGCAGCTTGGCCGGGGGGGCCGCATATCACACTGAAGCTTTCTTT
NA,TRBV5-8,NA,TRBJ2-2,CASSLIGSSGELFF,TGTGCCAGCAGCTTGATCGGGTCTTCCGGGGAGCTGTTTTTT
TRBD1,TRBV13,NA,TRBJ1-1,CASSSGQGARNTEAFF,TGTGCCAGCAGCTCTGGACAGGGGGCAAGAAACACTGAAGCTTTCTTT
NA,TRBV27,NA,TRBJ1-5,CASSLIQGNGPQHF,TGTGCCAGCAGTTTAATCCAGGGCAATGGGCCCCAGCATTTT
TRBD1,TRBV27,NA,TRBJ2-2,CASTTNWDRHNTGELFF,TGTGCCAGCACCACTAACTGGGACAGGCATAACACCGGGGAGCTGTTTTTT
TRBD2,TRBV6-5,few,TRBJ2-5,CASSWSGNRGETQYF,TGTGCCAGCAGTTGGAGCGGGAATCGGGGGGAGACCCAGTACTTC
NA,TRBV4-1,NA,TRBJ1-1,CASSQATNTEAFF,TGCGCCAGCAGCCAGGCGACTAACACTGAAGCTTTCTTT
TRBD1,TRBV20-1,NA,TRBJ2-7,CSARTGAEKYF,TGCAGTGCCCGAACAGGGGCTGAAAAGTACTTC
NA,TRBV15,few,TRBJ2-7,CATSITGSEQYF,TGTGCCACCAGCATCACAGGGTCCGAGCAGTACTTC
TRBD1,TRBV5-6,NA,TRBJ1-2,CASSSGGAGGYTF,TGTGCCAGCAGCTCAGGGGGCGCTGGGGGCTACACCTTC
NA,TRBV4-3,few,TRBJ2-1,CASSQDPVTPYNEQFF,TGCGCCAGCAGCCAAGATCCCGTTACCCCCTACAATGAGCAGTTCTTC
NA,TRBV13,NA,TRBJ1-6,CASSQGGGIPYNSPLHF,TGTGCCAGCAGCCAAGGGGGGGGAATTCCCTATAATTCACCCCTCCACTTT
NA,TRBV6-5,medium-sized,TRBJ2-6,CATNRDGNGANVLTF,TGTGCCACAAACCGGGACGGAAATGGGGCCAACGTCCTGACTTTC
NA,TRBV11-3,NA,TRBJ2-7,CASSLGFRESYEQYF,TGTGCCAGCAGCTTAGGTTTTAGAGAATCCTACGAGCAGTACTTC
NA,TRBV7-6,few,TRBJ1-5,CASSLRVSNQPQHF,TGTGCCAGCAGCTTGAGAGTTAGCAATCAGCCCCAGCATTTT
NA,TRBV4-2,NA,TRBJ2-4,CASSQASFRQGQNIQYF,TGTGCCAGCAGCCAAGCCTCCTTTCGGCAGGGACAAAACATTCAGTACTTC
NA,TRBV25-1,once,TRBJ1-1,CASSRTLWTEEAFF,TGTGCCAGCAGCCGCACGCTTTGGACCGAGGAAGCTTTCTTT
TRBD1,TRBV4-1,NA,TRBJ1-3,CASSQGTGNGNTIYF,TGCGCCAGCAGCCAAGGGACAGGGAACGGAAACACCATATATTTT
NA,TRBV4-1,NA,TRBJ1-4,CASSQDKRAPGELFF,TGCGCCAGCAGCCAAGATAAAAGGGCCCCAGGGGAACTGTTTTTT
TRBD1,TRBV27,NA,TRBJ2-7,CASSLLPGTGALEQYF,TGTGCCAGCAGTTTACTCCCCGGGACAGGGGCCCTCGAGCAGTACTTC
NA,TRBV12-5,hyperexpanded,TRBJ2-7,CASGSPRSRGGTYEQYF,TGTGCTAGTGGTTCCCCCAGGTCGAGGGGGGGGACCTACGAGCAGTACTTC
NA,TRBV4-3,NA,TRBJ1-1,CASSFNRDGGTEAFF,TGCGCCAGCAGCTTTAACCGGGACGGTGGTACTGAAGCTTTCTTT
NA,TRBV27,NA,TRBJ1-5,CASSLSWGDSNQPQHF,TGTGCCAGCAGTTTATCTTGGGGGGATAGCAATCAGCCCCAGCATTTT
NA,TRBV2,few,TRBJ2-5,CASNTKENRPLQETQYF,TGTGCCAGTAATACCAAGGAAAACAGACCCCTACAAGAGACCCAGTACTTC
NA,TRBV11-2,NA,TRBJ1-2,CASSPPSLNNYGYTF,TGTGCCAGCAGTCCACCCTCGCTAAATAACTATGGCTACACCTTC
NA,TRBV6-5,NA,TRBJ1-2,CASSPLPGFDYGYTF,TGTGCCAGCAGTCCACTGCCAGGGTTCGACTATGGCTACACCTTC